This entry concerns a single T cell receptor (beta chain). Its antigen remains unknown. This entry is derived from a study of PD-L1 blockade in urothelial cancer. Study as a whole: Patients commenced atezolizumab at some point between 2014 and 2015, and it was given at 1,200 mg intravenously every 3 weeks. Blood was subjected to analysis at 3 weeks (second dose) and 6 weeks following treatment start.

Every PCR received spiked-in synthetic TCR analog templates. Assay used: immunoSEQ multiplex PCR; TCRdb lists only in-frame clones, some missing. The table shows under 50,000 clones, with 75% to 95% occurring only once. The CDR3 contains 14 residues. In germline, CDR1 is SGHRS, CDR2 YFSETQ. V lost 4 bases to trimming and J lost 7 bases, with 14 bases between them. Study-level findings and limits: Better survival was forecast by a pretreatment blood TCR clonality below the median.

Sequenced here: PBMCs, sampled around atezolizumab (anti-PD-L1) treatment. The rearrangement joins TRBV5-1 to TRBJ2-2, with a possible D match to TRBD1 (6 bases). This receptor was identified in a man between 70 and 80 years old with urothelial cancer. The CDR3 reads CASSGMGALGELFF. CDR3 nucleotides: TGCGCCAGCAGCGGTATGGGGGCTCTCGGGGAGCTGTTTTTT.